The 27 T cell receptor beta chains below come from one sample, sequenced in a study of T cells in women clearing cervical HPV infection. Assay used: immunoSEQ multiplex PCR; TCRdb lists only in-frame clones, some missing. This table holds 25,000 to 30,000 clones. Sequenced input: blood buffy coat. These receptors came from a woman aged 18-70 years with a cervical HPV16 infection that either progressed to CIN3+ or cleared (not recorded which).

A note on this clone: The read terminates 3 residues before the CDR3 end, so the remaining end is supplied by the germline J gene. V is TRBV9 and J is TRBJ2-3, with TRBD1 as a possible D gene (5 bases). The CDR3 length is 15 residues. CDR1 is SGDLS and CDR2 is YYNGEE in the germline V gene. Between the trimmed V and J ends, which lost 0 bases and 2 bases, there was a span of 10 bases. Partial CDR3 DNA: TGTGCCAGCAGCGTAGCTGACAGAACCACAGATACG. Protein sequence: CASSVADRTTDT. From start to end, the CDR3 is CASSVADRTTDTQYF. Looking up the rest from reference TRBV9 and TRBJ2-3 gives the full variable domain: DSGVTQTPKHLITATGQRVTLRCSPRSGDLSVYWYQQSLDQGLQFLIQYYNGEERAKGNILERFSAQQFPDLHSELNLSSLELGDSALYFCASSVADRTTDTQYFGPGTRLTVL.

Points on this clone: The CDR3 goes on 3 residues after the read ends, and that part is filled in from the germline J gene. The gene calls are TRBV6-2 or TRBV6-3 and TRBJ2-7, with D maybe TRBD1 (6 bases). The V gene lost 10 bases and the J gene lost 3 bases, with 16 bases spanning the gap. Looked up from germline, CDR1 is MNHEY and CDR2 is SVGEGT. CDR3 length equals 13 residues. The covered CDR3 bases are TGTGCCACAAGTGCAGGGGCCAACTACGAG. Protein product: CATSAGANYE. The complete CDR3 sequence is CATSAGANYEQYF.

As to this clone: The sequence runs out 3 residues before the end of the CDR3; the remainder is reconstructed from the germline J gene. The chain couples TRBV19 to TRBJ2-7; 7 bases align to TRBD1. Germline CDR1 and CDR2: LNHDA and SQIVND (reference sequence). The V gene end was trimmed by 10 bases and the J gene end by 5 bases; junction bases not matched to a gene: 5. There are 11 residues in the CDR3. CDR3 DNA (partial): TGTGCCACCTTCGACAGGGACGAG. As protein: CATFDRDE. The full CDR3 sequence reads CATFDRDEQYF.

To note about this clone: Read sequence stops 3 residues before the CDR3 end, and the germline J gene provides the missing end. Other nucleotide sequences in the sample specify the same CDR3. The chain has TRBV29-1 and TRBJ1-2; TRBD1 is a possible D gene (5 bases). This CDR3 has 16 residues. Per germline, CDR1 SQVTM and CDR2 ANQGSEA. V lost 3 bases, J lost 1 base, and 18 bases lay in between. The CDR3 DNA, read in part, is TGCAGCGTTGAGTGGACACTAAGTTCTCATAACTATGGC. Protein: CSVEWTLSSHNYG. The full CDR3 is CSVEWTLSSHNYGYTF.

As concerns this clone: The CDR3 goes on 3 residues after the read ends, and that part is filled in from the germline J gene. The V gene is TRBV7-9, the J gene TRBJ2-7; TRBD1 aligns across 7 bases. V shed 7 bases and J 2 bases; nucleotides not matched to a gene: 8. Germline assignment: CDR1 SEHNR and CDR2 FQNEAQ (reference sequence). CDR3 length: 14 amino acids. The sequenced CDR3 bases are TGTGCCAGCAAGCAGACAGGGACACCCTACGAG. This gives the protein CASKQTGTPYE. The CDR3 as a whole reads CASKQTGTPYEQYF.

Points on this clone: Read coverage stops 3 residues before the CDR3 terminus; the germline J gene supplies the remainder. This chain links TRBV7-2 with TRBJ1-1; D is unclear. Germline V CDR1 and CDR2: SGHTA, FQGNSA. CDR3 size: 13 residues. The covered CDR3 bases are TGTGCCAGCAGCCCCCATACGGCGGATACG. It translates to CASSPHTADT. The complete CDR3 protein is CASSPHTADTAFF.

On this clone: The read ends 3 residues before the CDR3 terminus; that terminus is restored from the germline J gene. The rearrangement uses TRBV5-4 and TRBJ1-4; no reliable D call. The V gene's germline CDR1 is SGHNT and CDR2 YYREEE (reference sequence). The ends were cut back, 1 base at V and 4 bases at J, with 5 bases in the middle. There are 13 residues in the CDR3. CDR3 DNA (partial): TGTGCCAGCAGCTTGAACGGTAATGAAAAA. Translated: CASSLNGNEK. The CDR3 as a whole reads CASSLNGNEKLFF.

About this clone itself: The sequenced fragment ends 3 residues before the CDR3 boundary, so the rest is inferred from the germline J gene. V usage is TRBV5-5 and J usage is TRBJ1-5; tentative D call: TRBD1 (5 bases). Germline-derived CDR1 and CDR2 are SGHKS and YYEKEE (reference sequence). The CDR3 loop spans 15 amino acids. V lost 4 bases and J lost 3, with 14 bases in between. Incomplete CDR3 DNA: TGTGCCAGCAGCGAACAGGTCTGGGACAATCAGCCC. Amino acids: CASSEQVWDNQP. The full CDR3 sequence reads CASSEQVWDNQPQHF.

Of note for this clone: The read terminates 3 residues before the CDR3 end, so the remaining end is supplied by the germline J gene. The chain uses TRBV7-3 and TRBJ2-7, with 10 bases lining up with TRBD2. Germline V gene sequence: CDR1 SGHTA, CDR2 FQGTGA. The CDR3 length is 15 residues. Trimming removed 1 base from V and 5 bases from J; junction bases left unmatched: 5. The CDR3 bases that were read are TGTGCCAGCAGCTTAAAACTAGCGGGATTAAACGAG. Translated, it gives CASSLKLAGLNE. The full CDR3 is CASSLKLAGLNEQYF.

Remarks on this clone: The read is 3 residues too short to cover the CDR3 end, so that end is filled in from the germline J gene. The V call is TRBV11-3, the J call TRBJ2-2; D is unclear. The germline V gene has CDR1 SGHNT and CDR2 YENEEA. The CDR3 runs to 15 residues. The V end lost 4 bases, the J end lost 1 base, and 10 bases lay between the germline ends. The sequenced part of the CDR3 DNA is TGTGCCAGCAGCTCCGGTAGCTTGAACACCGGGGAG. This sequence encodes CASSSGSLNTGE. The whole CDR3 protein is CASSSGSLNTGELFF.

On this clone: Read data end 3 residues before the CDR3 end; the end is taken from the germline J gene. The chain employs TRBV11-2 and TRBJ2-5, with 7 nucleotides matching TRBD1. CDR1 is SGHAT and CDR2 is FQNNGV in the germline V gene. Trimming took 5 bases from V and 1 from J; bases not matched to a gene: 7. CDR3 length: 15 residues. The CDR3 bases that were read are TGTGCCAGCAGCACCGTGACAGGGTTCCAAGAGACC. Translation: CASSTVTGFQET. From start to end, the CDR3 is CASSTVTGFQETQYF.

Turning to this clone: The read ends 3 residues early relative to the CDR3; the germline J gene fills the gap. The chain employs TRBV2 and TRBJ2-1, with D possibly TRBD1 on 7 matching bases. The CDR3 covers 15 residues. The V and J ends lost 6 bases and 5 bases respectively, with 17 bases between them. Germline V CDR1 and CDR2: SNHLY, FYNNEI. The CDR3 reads CASRLAGGTHNEQFF. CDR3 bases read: TGTGCCAGCAGATTAGCAGGGGGGACTCACAATGAG.

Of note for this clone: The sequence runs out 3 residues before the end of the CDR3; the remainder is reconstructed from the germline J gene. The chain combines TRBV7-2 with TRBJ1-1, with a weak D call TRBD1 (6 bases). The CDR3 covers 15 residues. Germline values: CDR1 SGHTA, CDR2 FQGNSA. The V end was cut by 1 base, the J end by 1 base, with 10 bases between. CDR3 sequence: CASSLGGRGNTEAFF. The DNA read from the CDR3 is TGTGCCAGCAGCTTAGGTGGCAGGGGGAACACTGAA.

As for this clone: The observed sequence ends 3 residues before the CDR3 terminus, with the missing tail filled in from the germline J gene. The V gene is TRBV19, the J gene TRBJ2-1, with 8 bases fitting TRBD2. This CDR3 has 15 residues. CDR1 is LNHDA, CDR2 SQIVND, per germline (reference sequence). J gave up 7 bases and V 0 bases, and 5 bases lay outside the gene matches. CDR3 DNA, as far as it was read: TGTGCCAGTAGTATAGAAGGGACTAGTCTGAATGAG. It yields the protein CASSIEGTSLNE. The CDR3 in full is CASSIEGTSLNEQFF. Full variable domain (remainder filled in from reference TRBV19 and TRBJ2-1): DGGITQSPKYLFRKEGQNVTLSCEQNLNHDAMYWYRQDPGQGLRLIYYSQIVNDFQKGDIAEGYSVSREKKESFPLTVTSAQKNPTAFYLCASSIEGTSLNEQFFGPGTRLTVL.

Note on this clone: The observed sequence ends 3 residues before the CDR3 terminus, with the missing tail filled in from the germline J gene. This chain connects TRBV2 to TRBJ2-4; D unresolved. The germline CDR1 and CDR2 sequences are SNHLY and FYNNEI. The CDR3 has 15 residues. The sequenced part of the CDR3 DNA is TGTGCCAGCAGTGAAGCGGGCCGGCATACCTATGGT. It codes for CASSEAGRHTYG. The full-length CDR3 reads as CASSEAGRHTYGQYF.

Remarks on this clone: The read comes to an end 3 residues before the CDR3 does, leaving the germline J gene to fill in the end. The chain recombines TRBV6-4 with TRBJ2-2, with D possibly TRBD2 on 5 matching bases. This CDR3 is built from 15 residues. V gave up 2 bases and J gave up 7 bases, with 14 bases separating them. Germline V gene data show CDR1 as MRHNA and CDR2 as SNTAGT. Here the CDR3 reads CASSDISDVHGELFF. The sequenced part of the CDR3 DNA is TGTGCCAGCAGTGACATTAGCGACGTTCACGGGGAG.

This chain's CDR3 is CSALPGGTQPQHF. CDR3 DNA, as far as it was read: TGCAGTGCTCTCCCAGGGGGGACTCAGCCC. The chain links TRBV20-1 to TRBJ1-5; 7 nucleotides line up with TRBD1. The CDR3 is cut off 3 residues early in the read; its end comes from the germline J gene. The CDR3 is 13 residues long. Per germline, CDR1 DFQATT and CDR2 SNEGSKA (reference sequence). V lost 5 bases and J lost 6; bases outside the gene matches: 7.

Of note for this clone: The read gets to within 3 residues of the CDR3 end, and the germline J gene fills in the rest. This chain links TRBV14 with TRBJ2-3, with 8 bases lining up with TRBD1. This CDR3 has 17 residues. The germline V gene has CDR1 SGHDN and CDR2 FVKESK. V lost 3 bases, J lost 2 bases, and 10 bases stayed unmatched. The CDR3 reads CASSHRPGGIFTDTQYF. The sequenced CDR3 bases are TGTGCCAGCAGCCATCGCCCAGGGGGCATTTTCACAGATACG.

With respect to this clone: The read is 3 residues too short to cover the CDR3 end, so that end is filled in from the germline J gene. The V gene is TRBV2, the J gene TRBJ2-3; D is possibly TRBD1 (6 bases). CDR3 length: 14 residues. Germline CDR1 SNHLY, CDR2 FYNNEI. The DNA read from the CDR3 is TGTGCCAGCAGTGAACAGGGGTGGCAAGAGACG. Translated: CASSEQGWQET. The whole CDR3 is CASSEQGWQETQYF.

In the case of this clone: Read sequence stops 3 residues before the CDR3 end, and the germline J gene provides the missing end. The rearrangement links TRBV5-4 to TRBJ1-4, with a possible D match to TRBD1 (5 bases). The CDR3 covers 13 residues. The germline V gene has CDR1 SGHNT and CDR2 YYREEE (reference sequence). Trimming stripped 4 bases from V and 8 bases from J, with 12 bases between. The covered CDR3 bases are TGTGCCAGCAGCCCGAGGGGTATGGAAAAA. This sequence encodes CASSPRGMEK. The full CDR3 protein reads CASSPRGMEKLFF. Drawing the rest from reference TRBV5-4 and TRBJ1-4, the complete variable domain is ETGVTQSPTHLIKTRGQQVTLRCSSQSGHNTVSWYQQALGQGPQFIFQYYREEENGRGNFPPRFSGLQFPNYSSELNVNALELDDSALYLCASSPRGMEKLFFGSGTQLSVL.

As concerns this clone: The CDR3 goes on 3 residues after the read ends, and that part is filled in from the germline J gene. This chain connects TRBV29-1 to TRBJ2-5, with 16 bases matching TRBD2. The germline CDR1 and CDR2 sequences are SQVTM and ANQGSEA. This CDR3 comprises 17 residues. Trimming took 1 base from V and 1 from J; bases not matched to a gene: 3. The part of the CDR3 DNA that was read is TGCAGCGTTGAAGGAGGGACTAGCGGGGGGGCCCAAGAGACC. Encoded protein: CSVEGGTSGGAQET. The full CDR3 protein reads CSVEGGTSGGAQETQYF.

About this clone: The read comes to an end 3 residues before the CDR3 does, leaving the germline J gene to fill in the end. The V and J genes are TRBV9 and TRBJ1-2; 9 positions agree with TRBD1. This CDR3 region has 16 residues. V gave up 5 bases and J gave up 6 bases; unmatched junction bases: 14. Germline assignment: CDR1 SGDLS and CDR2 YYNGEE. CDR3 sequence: CASRQGAYGIFDGYTF. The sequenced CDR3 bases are TGTGCCAGCAGACAGGGGGCGTATGGCATTTTCGATGGC.

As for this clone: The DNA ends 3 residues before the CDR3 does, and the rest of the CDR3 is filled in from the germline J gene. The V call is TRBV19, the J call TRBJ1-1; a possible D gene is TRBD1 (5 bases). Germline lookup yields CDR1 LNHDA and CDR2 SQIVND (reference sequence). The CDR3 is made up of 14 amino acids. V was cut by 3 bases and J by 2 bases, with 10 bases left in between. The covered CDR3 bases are TGTGCCAGTAGTATGTTTACAGGAAACACTGAA. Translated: CASSMFTGNTE. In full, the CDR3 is CASSMFTGNTEAFF.

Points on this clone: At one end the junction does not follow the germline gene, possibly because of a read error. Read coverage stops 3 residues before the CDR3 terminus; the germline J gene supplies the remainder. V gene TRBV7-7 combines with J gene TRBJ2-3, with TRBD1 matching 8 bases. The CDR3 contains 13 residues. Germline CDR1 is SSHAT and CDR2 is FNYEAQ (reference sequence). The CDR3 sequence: CASSSGQVKTQYF. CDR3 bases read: TGTGCTAGCAGCTCGGGACAGGTTAAGACG. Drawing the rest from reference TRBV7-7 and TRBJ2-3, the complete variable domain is GAGVSQSPRYKVTKRGQDVTLRCDPISSHATLYWYQQALGQGPEFLTYFNYEAQPDKSGLPSDRFSAERPEGSISTLTIQRTEQRDSAMYRCASSSGQVKTQYFGPGTRLTVL.

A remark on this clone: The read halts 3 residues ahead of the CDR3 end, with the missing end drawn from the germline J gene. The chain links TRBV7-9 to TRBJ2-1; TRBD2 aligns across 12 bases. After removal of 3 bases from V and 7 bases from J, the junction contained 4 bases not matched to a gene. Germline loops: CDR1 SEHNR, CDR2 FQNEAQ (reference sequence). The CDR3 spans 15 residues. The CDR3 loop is CASSFNLAGGNEQFF. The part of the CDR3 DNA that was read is TGTGCCAGCAGCTTTAATCTAGCGGGGGGGAATGAG.

CDR3 DNA, as far as it was read: TGCGCCAGCAGTCTGCGAGGGGTCGAG. Translating it yields CASSLRGVE. The whole CDR3 region reads CASSLRGVEQYF. V usage is TRBV23-1 and J usage is TRBJ2-7; D could derive from TRBD1 or TRBD2 (5 bases each). The read ends 3 residues before the CDR3 terminus; that terminus is restored from the germline J gene. TRBV23-1 is identified as an open reading frame with a role that is uncertain. The CDR3 spans 12 residues. V lost 4 bases and J 6 bases, leaving 10 bases between the germline ends.

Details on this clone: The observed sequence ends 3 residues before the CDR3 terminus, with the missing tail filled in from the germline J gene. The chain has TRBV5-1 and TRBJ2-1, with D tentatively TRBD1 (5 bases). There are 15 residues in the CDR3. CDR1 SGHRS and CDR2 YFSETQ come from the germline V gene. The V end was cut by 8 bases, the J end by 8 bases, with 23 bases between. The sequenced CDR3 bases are TGCGCCAGTCAATCGTCGCTGGGGCTCGACGATGAG. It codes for CASQSSLGLDDE. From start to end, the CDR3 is CASQSSLGLDDEQFF. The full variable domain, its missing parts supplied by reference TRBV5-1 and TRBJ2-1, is KAGVTQTPRYLIKTRGQQVTLSCSPISGHRSVSWYQQTPGQGLQFLFEYFSETQRNKGNFPGRFSGRQFSNSRSEMNVSTLELGDSALYLCASQSSLGLDDEQFFGPGTRLTVL.